Sequencing of this T cell receptor beta chain was carried out in a study of response to subunit inactivated influenza vaccine. Study-level points and caveats: The authors proposed limited new T cell recruitment per seasonal influenza vaccination.

The germline V gene encodes CDR1 DFQATT and CDR2 SNEGSKA (reference sequence). This CDR3 is 15 amino acids long. V shed 1 base, J shed 2 bases, and the junction held 5 bases outside the gene matches. TCRdb passed the RT-PCR reads through MiXCR, listing each CDR3 protein once. The data hold approximately 730,000 distinct CDR3 sequences, with approximately 13% observed a single time. This clonotype was seen more than once but under ten times. Its matching antigen is unknown. The sequencing here drew on PBMCs from blood, taken less than 15 days before vaccination. The V gene is TRBV20-1, the J gene TRBJ2-1; 7 nucleotides line up with TRBD2. This clonotype was sampled from a man aged 50 to 59 who received an inactivated influenza vaccine. The CDR3 sequence: CSARGAAGTYNEQFF. DNA for the CDR3: TGCAGTGCTAGAGGGGCAGCGGGAACCTACAATGAGCAGTTCTTC.